Reported below is one TCR beta chain. What it binds is unknown. Template material for amplifying TCR beta CDR3 regions consisted of RNA transcripts. In the first-round RT-PCR of the TCR CDR3, the HTBI primer set was used. TCRdb analysed the multiplex PCR reads with MiXCR anew, one entry per CDR3 protein. This sample has around 300,000 distinct CDR3 sequences; 12% to 15% occur once, and the top ten carry 34%. This entry comes from a study of T cells in Graves' hyperthyroidism and ophthalmopathy. Each person with ophthalmopathy scored at least 3 on the Clinical Activity Score, reached NOSPECS grade 4 or higher, and had been ill under 3 months. Uncontrolled infection, other autoimmune disease, pregnancy or lactation excluded patients. General study results and limits: Most thyroid clonotypes that were expanded above 0.001 also turned up in blood. The model foresaw ophthalmopathy a median 6.5 months prior to onset.

This CDR3 has 13 amino acids. V lost 10 bases and J lost 7; bases outside the gene matches: 11. Looked up from germline, CDR1 is LGHDT and CDR2 is YNNKEL (reference sequence). This chain connects TRBV3-1 to TRBJ2-7; 9 nucleotides match TRBD2. The specimen was blood. This TCR came from a middle-aged woman with Graves' ophthalmopathy. CDR3 nucleotide sequence: TGTGCCACCACCGGGACTAGCACCTTAGAGCAGTACTTC. Its translation is CATTGTSTLEQYF.